This T cell receptor beta chain appears in the sequencing data of a study of cytomegalovirus exposure and HLA in healthy donors. Study results and limitations: Most TCR beta V segments were productive about 87% or about 30% of the time in an earlier analysis. It was reported in a later analysis that an Asian-associated ancestry cluster showed fewer N-insertions than the 666-donor mean.

A note on this clone: Its antigen is as yet unknown.

Germline V gene data show CDR1 as MGHRA and CDR2 as YSYEKL. The CDR3 loop spans 14 amino acids. V lost 4 bases and J 4 bases, leaving 13 bases between the germline ends. A multiplex PCR was run with 60 Vbeta primers and 13 Jbeta primers. This table comes from immunoSEQ multiplex PCR, and its TCRdb copy is limited to in-frame clones, with some not included. The sample has about 88,000 clones, 60% to 85% seen once. This chain links TRBV4-1 with TRBJ1-1; D possibly corresponds to TRBD1 (5 bases). This TCR was recovered from a woman aged 40 to 49 in good health and CMV-seronegative. Material for sequencing was PBMCs. CDR3 sequence reads: CASSPAGGATEAFF. As DNA, the CDR3 is TGCGCCAGCAGCCCGGCCGGAGGGGCCACTGAAGCTTTCTTT.